The rows below give T cell receptor beta chains drawn from one sample of a study of CD8+ T cells in alopecia areata. Some clones are missing from TCRdb's copy, which holds only in-frame ones; the method was immunoSEQ multiplex PCR. This sample has 3,500 to 5,500 clones, with less than 65% found just once. The sample here was skin, taken at roughly week 38, from a patient treated with tofacitinib. The receptors shown here come from a human donor with alopecia areata. Both conserved end residues are part of each CDR3. Each record gives: J gene, D gene, clone size, V gene, CDR3 protein, CDR3 DNA. A D gene is named only where the DNA matches it firmly. Not every row has a clone size; where given, it reads once, few, many or a size class.

TRBJ2-6 | - | - | TRBV5-3 | CARGQKVVEQSRANVLTF | TGTGCCAGAGGTCAAAAAGTGGTGGAACAAAGTCGGGCCAACGTCCTGACTTTC
TRBJ2-1 | TRBD2 | few | TRBV10-2 | CASSGGLVYNEQFF | TGCGCCAGCAGTGGAGGACTAGTCTACAATGAGCAGTTCTTC
TRBJ1-1 | - | - | TRBV30 | CAWSGSRRGTEAFF | TGTGCCTGGAGTGGGTCCAGGAGGGGCACTGAAGCTTTCTTT
TRBJ2-3 | - | - | TRBV7-3 | CASSLGGSTQYF | TGTGCCAGCAGCTTAGGCGGATCTACGCAGTATTTT
TRBJ1-2 | TRBD1 | few | TRBV5-5 | CASSPTSGQKYGYTF | TGTGCCAGCAGCCCAACATCGGGACAGAAATATGGCTACACCTTC
TRBJ2-6 | TRBD2 | once | TRBV10-3 | CAAGGTMTGKAGANVLTF | TGTGCCGCGGGGGGGACCATGACGGGTAAGGCTGGGGCCAACGTCCTGACTTTC
TRBJ2-1 | - | - | TRBV27 | CASSFSGRFDNEQFF | TGTGCCAGCAGTTTTTCAGGGCGTTTTGACAATGAGCAGTTCTTC
TRBJ2-7 | TRBD1 | - | TRBV11-3 | CASSRQGAHEQYF | TGTGCCAGCAGCCGACAGGGGGCACACGAGCAGTACTTC
TRBJ2-1 | TRBD2 | few | TRBV25-1 | CASMGSGRGGQFF | TGTGCCAGCATGGGTAGCGGGAGGGGAGGGCAGTTCTTC
TRBJ2-4 | - | - | TRBV15 | CATSRDGQKNIQYF | TGTGCCACCAGCAGAGATGGGCAGAAAAACATTCAGTACTTC
TRBJ2-7 | - | - | TRBV7-2 | CASSLSQTGYYEQYF | TGTGCCAGCAGCTTAAGTCAGACAGGTTACTACGAGCAGTACTTC
TRBJ2-7 | TRBD1 | - | TRBV2 | CASSGQGPRNYEQYF | TGTGCCAGCAGTGGACAGGGCCCCCGCAACTACGAGCAGTACTTC
TRBJ2-2 | TRBD1 | - | TRBV6-6 | CASSIRDRGSGELFF | TGTGCCAGCAGTATCCGAGACAGGGGTTCCGGGGAGCTGTTTTTT
TRBJ2-1 | - | - | TRBV15 | CATSVIGVAYNEQFF | TGTGCCACCAGCGTTATCGGTGTCGCCTACAATGAGCAGTTCTTC
TRBJ1-1 | TRBD1 | few | TRBV6-5 | CASRGQGATEAFF | TGTGCCAGCAGGGGACAGGGGGCCACTGAAGCTTTCTTT
TRBJ1-1 | TRBD1 | - | TRBV6-9 | CASSYKGAPTEAFF | TGTGCCAGCAGTTACAAGGGGGCGCCCACTGAAGCTTTCTTT
TRBJ1-2 | - | - | TRBV4-1 | CASSRPPVDRNYGYTF | TGCGCCAGCAGCCGACCTCCCGTGGACAGAAACTATGGCTACACCTTC
TRBJ2-1 | - | - | TRBV25-1 | CASSPGDNEQFF | TGTGCCAGCTCACCAGGGGACAATGAGCAGTTCTTC
TRBJ2-3 | TRBD1 | - | TRBV11-3 | CASSPGQGGTDTQYF | TGTGCCAGCAGCCCGGGACAGGGAGGCACAGATACGCAGTATTTT
TRBJ2-7 | TRBD1 | few | TRBV29-1 | CSVVGQAYEQYF | TGCAGCGTTGTGGGACAGGCCTACGAGCAGTACTTC
TRBJ2-7 | - | - | TRBV28 | CASSLSSSEKQYF | TGTGCCAGCAGTTTATCCTCTAGCGAGAAGCAGTACTTC
TRBJ2-7 | - | - | TRBV2 | CASTPSGPISYEQYF | TGTGCCAGCACCCCCTCGGGCCCCATCTCCTACGAGCAGTACTTC
TRBJ2-3 | - | - | TRBV18 | CASTPIRGPLSTDTQYF | TGTGCCAGCACACCGATACGGGGGCCGCTCAGCACAGATACGCAGTATTTT
TRBJ2-3 | - | once | TRBV25-1 | CASGINTDTQYF | TGTGCCAGCGGCATCAACACAGATACGCAGTATTTT
TRBJ2-3 | TRBD2 | few | TRBV4-2 | CASSQEVAGYTDTQYF | TGTGCCAGCAGCCAAGAAGTAGCGGGGTACACAGATACGCAGTATTTT
TRBJ2-2 | TRBD1 | - | TRBV12-5 | CASALGTGANTGELFF | TGTGCTAGTGCCCTTGGGACAGGGGCGAACACCGGGGAGCTGTTTTTT
TRBJ2-3 | - | - | TRBV4-2 | CASSQAQRADTQYF | TGTGCCAGCAGCCAAGCCCAGCGGGCAGATACGCAGTATTTT
TRBJ2-1 | - | - | TRBV6-5 | CASSSPPYGNEQFF | TGTGCCAGCAGTTCGCCCCCGTACGGCAATGAGCAGTTCTTC
TRBJ2-3 | TRBD2 | - | TRBV4-1 | CASSQEVAGYTDTQYF | TGTGCCAGCAGCCAAGAAGTAGCGGGGTACACAGATACGCAGTATTTT
TRBJ2-2 | TRBD2 | - | TRBV30 | CAWKRSRLALGGELFF | TGTGCCTGGAAGAGGAGTCGACTAGCCTTGGGGGGGGAGCTGTTTTTT
TRBJ2-3 | - | - | TRBV7-8 | CASSIWISTDTQYF | TGTGCCAGCAGCATCTGGATCTCCACAGATACGCAGTATTTT
TRBJ2-5 | - | - | TRBV30 | CAWRTIGGIQETQYF | TGTGCCTGGAGGACCATCGGAGGGATTCAAGAGACCCAGTACTTC
TRBJ1-3 | - | - | TRBV19 | CASRRDRGTGNTIYF | TGTGCCAGTAGACGGGACCGCGGGACTGGAAACACCATATATTTT
TRBJ2-3 | - | large | TRBV5-6 | CASSLYGREEKDTQYF | TGTGCCAGCAGCCTATACGGAAGGGAAGAAAAAGATACGCAGTATTTT
TRBJ1-2 | - | - | TRBV7-9 | CASSLDKYGYTF | TGTGCCAGCAGCTTAGATAAGTATGGCTACACCTTC
TRBJ2-2 | TRBD2 | - | TRBV29-1 | CSVPGRSNTGELFF | TGCAGCGTTCCCGGGAGGTCGAACACCGGGGAGCTGTTTTTT